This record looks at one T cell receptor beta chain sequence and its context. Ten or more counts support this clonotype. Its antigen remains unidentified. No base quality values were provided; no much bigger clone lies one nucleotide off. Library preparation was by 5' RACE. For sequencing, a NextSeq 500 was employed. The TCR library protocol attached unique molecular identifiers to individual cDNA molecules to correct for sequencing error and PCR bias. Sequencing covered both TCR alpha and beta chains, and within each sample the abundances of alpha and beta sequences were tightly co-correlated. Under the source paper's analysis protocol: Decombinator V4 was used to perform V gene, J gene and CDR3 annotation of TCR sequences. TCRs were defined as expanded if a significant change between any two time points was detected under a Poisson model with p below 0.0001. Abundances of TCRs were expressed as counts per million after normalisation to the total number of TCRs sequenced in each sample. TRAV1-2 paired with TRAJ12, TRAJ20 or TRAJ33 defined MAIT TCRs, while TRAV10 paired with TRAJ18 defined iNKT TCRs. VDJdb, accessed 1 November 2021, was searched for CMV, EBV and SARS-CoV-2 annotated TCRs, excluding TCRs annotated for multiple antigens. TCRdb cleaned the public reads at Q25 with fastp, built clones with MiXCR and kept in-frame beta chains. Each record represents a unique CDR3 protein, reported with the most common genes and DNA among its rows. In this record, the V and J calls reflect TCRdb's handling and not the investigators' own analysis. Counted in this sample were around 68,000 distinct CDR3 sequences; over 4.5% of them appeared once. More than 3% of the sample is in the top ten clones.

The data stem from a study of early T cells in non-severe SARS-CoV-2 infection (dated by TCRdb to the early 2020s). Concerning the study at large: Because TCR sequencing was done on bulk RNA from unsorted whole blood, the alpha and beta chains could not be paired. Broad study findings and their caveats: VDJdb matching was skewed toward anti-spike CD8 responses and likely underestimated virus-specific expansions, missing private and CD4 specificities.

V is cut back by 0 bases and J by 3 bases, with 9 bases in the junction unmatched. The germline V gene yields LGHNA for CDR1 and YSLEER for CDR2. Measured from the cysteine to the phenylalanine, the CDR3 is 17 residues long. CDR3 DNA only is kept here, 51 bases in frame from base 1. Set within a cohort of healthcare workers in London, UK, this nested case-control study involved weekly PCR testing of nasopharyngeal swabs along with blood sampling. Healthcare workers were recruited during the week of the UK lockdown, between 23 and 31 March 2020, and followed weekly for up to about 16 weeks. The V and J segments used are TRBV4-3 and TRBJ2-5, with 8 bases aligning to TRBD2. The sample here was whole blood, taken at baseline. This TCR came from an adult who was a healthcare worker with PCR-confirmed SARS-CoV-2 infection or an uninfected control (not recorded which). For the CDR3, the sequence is CASSQDYAGGEEETQYF. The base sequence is TGCGCCAGCAGCCAAGATTATGCCGGGGGGGAGGAAGAGACCCAGTACTTC.